One and the same sample provided the 8 T cell receptor beta chains below, sequenced in a study of beta chain features in type 1 diabetes. TCRB transcripts that were expressed got sequenced, as all of the isolated RNA had been reverse transcribed. Only in-frame clones appear in the TCRdb table, and some are missing; sequencing was by immunoSEQ multiplex PCR. The data contain roughly 300,000 clones, around 8% of them seen just once; the ten biggest clones take up approximately 0.44%. The specimen was central memory CD4+ T cells from blood. All receptors come from a woman aged 18-35 years in good health.

This clone has a handful of counts. The chain uses TRBV4-2 and TRBJ2-3, with D unclear. V was cut by 3 bases and J by 2 bases, with 24 bases left in between. The CDR3 length is 19 residues. The germline CDR1 and CDR2 sequences are LGHNA and YNFKEQ. DNA of the CDR3: TGTGCCAGCAGCCACGGATGGATTCTAGTTCCGGAGAACACAGATACGCAGTATTTT. Encoded protein: CASSHGWILVPENTDTQYF.

The CDR3 loop is CASSPVEADTQYF. The CDR3 coding sequence is TGTGCCAGCTCACCGGTTGAGGCAGATACGCAGTATTTT. The chain couples TRBV18 to TRBJ2-3; D not certain. The CDR3 extends over 13 amino acids. Germline CDR1 KGHSH, CDR2 LQKENI. Trimming took 3 bases from V and 4 from J, leaving 8 bases between them.

Only a few counts were recorded for this clone. The chain uses TRBV9 and TRBJ2-1; 8 bases are shared with TRBD1. This CDR3 is 15 amino acids long. From germline, CDR1 is SGDLS and CDR2 YYNGEE. V shed 3 bases, J shed 5 bases, and the junction held 7 bases outside the gene matches. The CDR3 spells CASSAREQGDNEQFF. The CDR3 bases are TGTGCCAGCAGCGCCAGAGAACAGGGGGACAATGAGCAGTTCTTC.

The J gene is TRBJ2-3, the V gene TRBV7-2; 8 positions agree with TRBD2. The length of the CDR3 is 14 residues. The V gene end was trimmed by 2 bases and the J gene end by 7 bases; junction bases not matched to a gene: 5. Germline V CDR1 and CDR2: SGHTA, FQGNSA. The CDR3 DNA is TGTGCCAGCAGCTTAACGGGAGGGCCGAATACGCAGTATTTT. It is translated as CASSLTGGPNTQYF.

The rearrangement links TRBV7-9 to TRBJ2-7; no reliable D call. The germline V gene encodes CDR1 SEHNR and CDR2 FQNEAQ (reference sequence). CDR3 size: 11 residues. V was trimmed by 0 bases and J by 7 bases, leaving 4 bases between them. Here the CDR3 DNA reads TGTGCCAGCAGCTTAGCGGGGGAGCAGTACTTC. This sequence encodes CASSLAGEQYF.

The chain links TRBV27 to TRBJ2-3, with D possibly matching TRBD1 (5 bases). The V end was cut by 5 bases, the J end by 2 bases, with 17 bases between. This CDR3 region has 16 residues. CDR1 and CDR2 (germline): MNHEY, SMNVEV (reference sequence). The CDR3 DNA follows: TGTGCCAGCAGTCCTAGGGTCCAGGGTCCCACAGATACGCAGTATTTT. Encoded protein: CASSPRVQGPTDTQYF.

The V call is TRBV29-1, the J call TRBJ2-1; 8 positions match TRBD2. The CDR3 has 16 residues. V shed 4 bases, J shed 2 bases, and the junction held 10 bases outside the gene matches. CDR1 and CDR2 (germline): SQVTM, ANQGSEA. The CDR3 sequence: CSVGPASGFAYNEQFF. CDR3 DNA sequence: TGCAGCGTTGGTCCGGCTAGCGGGTTTGCCTACAATGAGCAGTTCTTC.

Remarks on this clone: The same CDR3 can be traced to other DNA sequences in this sample. The chain recombines TRBV18 with TRBJ2-7; D not resolved. Trimming shortened V by 3 bases and J by 4 bases, and 13 bases separated the two germline ends. Germline values: CDR1 KGHSH, CDR2 LQKENI. The CDR3 consists of 14 residues. CDR3 in amino acids: CASSPYSGSYEQYF. CDR3 coding DNA: TGTGCCAGCTCACCCTACTCTGGGTCATACGAGCAGTACTTC.